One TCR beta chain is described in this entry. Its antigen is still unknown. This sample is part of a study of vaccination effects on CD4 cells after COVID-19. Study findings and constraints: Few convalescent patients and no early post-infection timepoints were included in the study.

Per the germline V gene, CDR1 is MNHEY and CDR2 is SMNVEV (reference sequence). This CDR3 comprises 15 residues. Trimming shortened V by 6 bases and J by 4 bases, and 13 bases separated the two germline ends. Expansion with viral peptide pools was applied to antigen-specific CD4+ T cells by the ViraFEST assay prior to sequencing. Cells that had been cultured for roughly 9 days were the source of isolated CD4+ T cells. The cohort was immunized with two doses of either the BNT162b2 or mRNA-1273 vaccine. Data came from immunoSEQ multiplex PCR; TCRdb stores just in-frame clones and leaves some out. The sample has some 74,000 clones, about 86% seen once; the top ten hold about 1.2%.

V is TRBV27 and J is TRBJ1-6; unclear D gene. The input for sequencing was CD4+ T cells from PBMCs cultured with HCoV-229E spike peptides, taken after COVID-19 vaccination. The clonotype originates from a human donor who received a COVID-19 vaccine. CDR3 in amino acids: CASRSPGRYNSPLHF. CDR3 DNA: TGTGCCAGCAGGAGCCCAGGCAGGTATAATTCACCCCTCCACTTT.